The clone carrying this T cell receptor (beta chain) showed up just a few times. Its antigen is undetermined. The sample belongs to a study of memory CD4+ T cells and cytomegalovirus serostatus. Notes on the study in general: Repertoires predicted CMV serostatus with median bootstrapped AUC of around 0.96. Each of 60 to 80 CMV-associated TCRbeta sequences occurred in one to five individuals.

Generated by immunoSEQ multiplex PCR, the TCRdb table keeps only in-frame clones and is missing some. The sample comprises about 100,000 clones, approximately 80% of which are singletons, and 3.6% rests with the top ten. The CDR3 loop spans 12 amino acids. The germline CDR1 and CDR2 sequences are LGHNA and YSLEER. The V gene lost 0 bases and the J gene lost 3 bases, with 2 bases spanning the gap. The sort gate was single viable CD3+CD4+CD8-CD45RO+ cells for memory CD4+ T cells. Total CD4+ T cells were enriched by CD4 positive selection. The gene calls are TRBV4-3 and TRBJ1-1; D is unresolved. This TCR came from an adult in good health and CMV-seropositive. The sample consisted of memory CD4+ T cells from blood. The CDR3 coding sequence is TGCGCCAGCAGCCAAGACGACACTGAAGCTTTCTTT. This codes for CASSQDDTEAFF.